This entry concerns a single T cell receptor beta chain. The antigen remains undetermined. The sample belongs to a study of identical twins. Findings of the study overall: Invariant T cells like MAIT and iNKT could partly confound the zero-insertion analyses.

From the 5' RACE reads, TCRdb called clonotypes with MiXCR, one entry per CDR3 protein. Of roughly 480,000 distinct CDR3 sequences listed, 24% are singletons. Germline lookup yields CDR1 SQVTM and CDR2 ANQGSEA. V lost 4 bases, J lost 0 bases, and 4 bases stayed unmatched. The CDR3 sequence is 14 residues long. The data were also submitted as part of a second study, on T cells expressing NK-cell markers.

The source is a young woman in good health. Sequenced material: CD4+ T cells sorted from blood. V and J are TRBV29-1 and TRBJ2-7, with 9 nucleotides matching TRBD1. In nucleotides, the CDR3 is TGCAGCGTTGGGACAGGGGCAAGCTCCTACGAGCAGTACTTC. Residues: CSVGTGASSYEQYF.